The 24 T cell receptor beta chains below all came from one sample that was sequenced in a study of cytomegalovirus exposure and HLA in healthy donors. The PCR used 60 Vbeta and 13 Jbeta primers. Sequencing was performed with immunoSEQ multiplex PCR; in TCRdb, only in-frame clones are kept and a portion is missing. This sample yields 150,000 to 200,000 clones, of which about 75% are seen a single time; about 4.3% belongs to the top ten. The sample consisted of PBMCs. Source of these receptors: a man between 18 and 35 years old in good health and CMV-seropositive.

This clone was found a few times. The chain combines TRBV11-3 with TRBJ2-1; no clear D gene. This CDR3 spans 13 amino acids. Germline V CDR1 and CDR2: SGHNT, YENEEA. The V gene lost 5 bases and the J gene lost 10 bases, with 15 bases spanning the gap. For the CDR3, the DNA is TGTGCCAGCAGCCCTGGAGTCCCCGGCGAGCAGTTCTTC. It is translated as CASSPGVPGEQFF.

The V gene is TRBV5-1, the J gene TRBJ1-1; 8 nucleotides align to TRBD1. Germline CDR1 and CDR2: SGHRS and YFSETQ. The CDR3 contains 16 residues. After removal of 3 bases from V and 0 bases from J, the junction contained 7 bases not matched to a gene. The CDR3 DNA follows: TGCGCCAGCAGCTGGGGATCGACAGGGGTGAACACTGAAGCTTTCTTT. It translates to CASSWGSTGVNTEAFF.

This clone was found once. The rearrangement joins TRBV30 to TRBJ1-2, with D unclear. Germline V CDR1 and CDR2: GTSNPN, SVGIG (reference sequence). V lost 1 base to trimming and J lost 4 bases, with 13 bases between them. The CDR3 is 14 amino acids. In DNA, the CDR3 is TGTGCCTGGAGTGAGGGAGTAGGGATCTATGGCTACACCTTC. Protein: CAWSEGVGIYGYTF.

The chain combines TRBV5-6 with TRBJ2-1; no reliable D call. Germline V lookup: CDR1 SGHDT, CDR2 YYEEEE. Trimming removed 1 base at V and 10 bases at J, with 6 bases between. The CDR3 has 11 amino acids. CDR3 DNA sequence: TGTGCCAGCAGCTTGATGAGGGAGCAGTTCTTC. The encoded protein is CASSLMREQFF.

The chain is built from TRBV30 and TRBJ1-2; 10 bases agree with TRBD1. Trimming removed 8 bases from V and 6 bases from J; junction bases left unmatched: 12. Germline assignment: CDR1 GTSNPN and CDR2 SVGIG (reference sequence). The CDR3 covers 14 residues. CDR3 bases: TGTGCCCGTCAGACGTCCGGGACAGGGGATGGCTACACCTTC. Amino acid sequence: CARQTSGTGDGYTF.

A few counts support this clone. The chain links TRBV29-1 to TRBJ1-2, with a tentative D call TRBD1 (5 bases). Looked up from germline, CDR1 is SQVTM and CDR2 is ANQGSEA. Deletions cut 4 bases from V and 6 bases from J, with 15 bases between. The CDR3 is 13 residues long. The DNA for the CDR3 is TGCAGCGTTGTCCGGCAGGGTGAGAATGGCTACACCTTC. Amino acids: CSVVRQGENGYTF.

The V call is TRBV7-2, the J call TRBJ2-5; tentatively, D is TRBD2 (5 bases). This CDR3 comprises 15 residues. The V end lost 1 base, the J end lost 2 bases, and 11 bases lay between the germline ends. CDR1 SGHTA and CDR2 FQGNSA come from the germline V gene. CDR3 DNA: TGTGCCAGCAGCTTAGAGCGGTCTTTTCAAGAGACCCAGTACTTC. Protein product: CASSLERSFQETQYF.

V is TRBV30 and J is TRBJ1-3, with 7 bases that match TRBD1. Germline loops: CDR1 GTSNPN, CDR2 SVGIG (reference sequence). After removal of 3 bases from V and 0 bases from J, the junction contained 8 bases not matched to a gene. There are 16 residues in the CDR3. The CDR3 protein is CAWRGDRTGSGNTIYF. The CDR3 coding sequence is TGTGCCTGGAGGGGGGACAGAACAGGCTCTGGAAACACCATATATTTT. The full variable domain, with the rest looked up from reference TRBV30 and TRBJ1-3, is SQTIHQWPATLVQPVGSPLSLECTVEGTSNPNLYWYRQAAGRGLQLLFYSVGIGQISSEVPQNLSASRPQDRQFILSSKKLLLSDSGFYLCAWRGDRTGSGNTIYFGEGSWLTVV.

This clone was seen more than once but under ten times. J is TRBJ1-2 and V is TRBV7-9, with D perhaps TRBD1 (6 bases). The germline V and J ends were trimmed by 2 bases and 1 base, with 8 bases remaining between them. The CDR3 covers 14 residues. Germline CDR1 and CDR2: SEHNR and FQNEAQ (reference sequence). CDR3 in amino acids: CASSLLQGNYGYTF. The CDR3 bases are TGTGCCAGCAGCTTATTACAGGGTAACTATGGCTACACCTTC.

The V call is TRBV30, the J call TRBJ2-7, with TRBD1 as a possible D gene (5 bases). CDR3 length: 11 amino acids. V lost 5 bases to trimming and J lost 3 bases, with 8 bases between them. Germline lookup yields CDR1 GTSNPN and CDR2 SVGIG (reference sequence). Here the CDR3 DNA reads TGTGCCTGGGAACAGGACTACGAGCAGTACGTC. This codes for CAWEQDYEQYV.

V usage is TRBV23-1 and J usage is TRBJ1-2, with 7 nucleotides matching TRBD1. TRBV23-1 is recorded as an ORF, its role being uncertain. This CDR3 is 14 amino acids long. J lost 4 bases, V lost 8 bases, and 10 bases had no gene match. CDR3 loop: CASVGDDRAYGYTF. CDR3 coding DNA: TGCGCCAGCGTCGGCGACGACAGGGCCTATGGCTACACCTTC.

V usage is TRBV11-3 and J usage is TRBJ1-1; D possibly corresponds to TRBD1 (6 bases). Trimming cost V 4 bases and J 0 bases, with 12 bases left between them. Germline CDR1 and CDR2: SGHNT and YENEEA. The CDR3 runs 15 residues. The CDR3 coding sequence is TGTGCCAGCAGCTCCCGGGACAAACTGAACACTGAAGCTTTCTTT. Its protein product is CASSSRDKLNTEAFF.

The gene calls are TRBV6-1 and TRBJ2-1; D uncertain. V was cut by 4 bases and J by 0 bases, with 16 bases left in between. CDR1 is MNHNS, CDR2 SASEGT, per germline. This CDR3 comprises 17 residues. CDR3 nucleotides: TGTGCCAGCAGTGCCCGAAGCGCCAGTAGCTCCTACAATGAGCAGTTCTTC. Protein product: CASSARSASSSYNEQFF.

The CDR3 DNA reads TGCACCAGCAGCCAAGATCTTGAGGGGGACAGAGGCGGCCTTCAAGATCTCTATGGCTACACCTTC. Residues: CTSSQDLEGDRGGLQDLYGYTF. The chain links TRBV1 to TRBJ1-2; TRBD1, as called in the table, went unchecked against the DNA. TRBV1 is a recognized pseudogene. The CDR3 totals 22 residues.

The J gene is TRBJ2-1, the V gene TRBV28; perhaps TRBD1 as D (5 bases). The CDR3 extends over 15 amino acids. Deletions cut 8 bases from V and 7 bases from J, with 21 bases between. Looked up from germline, CDR1 is MDHEN and CDR2 is SYDVKM. CDR3 DNA sequence: TGTGCCAGCCAGACCCCTAGGCAGGGTTATAATGAGCAGTTCTTC. Protein: CASQTPRQGYNEQFF. Full variable domain (rest looked up from reference TRBV28 and TRBJ2-1): DVKVTQSSRYLVKRTGEKVFLECVQDMDHENMFWYRQDPGLGLRLIYFSYDVKMKEKGDIPEGYSVSREKKERFSLILESASTNQTSMYLCASQTPRQGYNEQFFGPGTRLTVL.

This rearrangement joins TRBV5-4 to TRBJ1-3, with 8 bases identical to TRBD1. V was clipped by 0 bases and J by 7 bases; unmatched bases: 6. The CDR3 spans 15 residues. Germline assignment: CDR1 SGHNT and CDR2 YYREEE (reference sequence). CDR3 nucleotide sequence: TGTGCCAGCAGCTTGGCCCCAGGGGGCGGGAACACCATATATTTT. It specifies CASSLAPGGGNTIYF.

This clone has just a few counts. The chain carries TRBV30 and TRBJ1-2; the D is unclear. Trimming left V 8 bases short and J 4 bases short, with 14 bases between. The CDR3 is 12 amino acids. Per germline, CDR1 GTSNPN and CDR2 SVGIG (reference sequence). The CDR3 protein is CAAGRGGYGYTF. The DNA for the CDR3 is TGTGCCGCTGGGCGGGGAGGCTATGGCTACACCTTC. The whole variable domain, remainder taken from reference TRBV30 and TRBJ1-2, is SQTIHQWPATLVQPVGSPLSLECTVEGTSNPNLYWYRQAAGRGLQLLFYSVGIGQISSEVPQNLSASRPQDRQFILSSKKLLLSDSGFYLCAAGRGGYGYTFGSGTRLTVV.

The V and J genes are TRBV5-1 and TRBJ2-3, with TRBD2 matching over 9 bases. This CDR3 contains 15 residues. Trimming cost V 4 bases and J 2 bases; bases outside gene matches: 5. Looked up from germline, CDR1 is SGHRS and CDR2 is YFSETQ. CDR3 sequence reads: CASSPGLAPTDTQYF. The CDR3 bases are TGCGCCAGCAGCCCAGGACTAGCGCCCACAGATACGCAGTATTTT.

V gene TRBV7-6 combines with J gene TRBJ2-5, with TRBD1 as a possible D gene (7 bases). Looked up from germline, CDR1 is SGHVS and CDR2 is FNYEAQ. V was clipped by 1 base and J by 7 bases, with 22 bases between them. The CDR3 loop spans 17 amino acids. The CDR3 bases are TGTGCCAGCAGCTTAGACATCTCTGTAGCAGGGGGAGGGACCCAGTACTTC. Its translation is CASSLDISVAGGGTQYF.

The table lists this clone with a few counts. V gene TRBV6-1 combines with J gene TRBJ1-2; 9 bases are a match to TRBD1. Germline V gives CDR1 MNHNS, CDR2 SASEGT. The V segment lost 2 bases and the J segment 7 bases; nucleotides outside the gene matches: 8. The length of the CDR3 is 15 residues. The DNA for the CDR3 is TGTGCCAGCAGTGAACAAACAGGGGGCCCTTTTGGCTACACCTTC. Residues: CASSEQTGGPFGYTF.

In its sample, this clone was seen a few times. This chain connects TRBV5-6 to TRBJ2-2, with 12 nucleotides matching TRBD2. Trimming at V came to 3 bases and at J to 7 bases, leaving 7 bases not matched to a gene. Germline V CDR1 and CDR2: SGHDT, YYEEEE. The CDR3 sequence is 16 residues long. CDR3 sequence reads: CASSSILAGGIGELFF. CDR3 coding DNA: TGTGCCAGCAGCTCGATACTAGCGGGGGGTATCGGGGAGCTGTTTTTT. The full variable domain, its missing parts supplied by reference TRBV5-6 and TRBJ2-2, is DAGVTQSPTHLIKTRGQQVTLRCSPKSGHDTVSWYQQALGQGPQFIFQYYEEEERQRGNFPDRFSGHQFPNYSSELNVNALLLGDSALYLCASSSILAGGIGELFFGEGSRLTVL.

The chain links TRBV4-1 to TRBJ2-1; 14 positions match TRBD2. The CDR3 is 19 amino acids. Germline CDR1 reads MGHRA; CDR2 reads YSYEKL. The J segment lost 6 bases and the V segment lost 4 bases, leaving 14 bases of the junction unmatched. CDR3 protein: CASSRSIRGLAGGGNEQFF. The CDR3 DNA reads TGCGCCAGCAGCCGCTCGATTCGAGGACTAGCGGGAGGTGGCAATGAGCAGTTCTTC.

J is TRBJ2-2 and V is TRBV18; D possibly corresponds to TRBD1 (6 bases). There are 13 residues in the CDR3. Germline V gene data show CDR1 as KGHSH and CDR2 as LQKENI. The germline V and J ends were trimmed by 10 bases and 3 bases, with 12 bases remaining between them. CDR3: CATGTRDTGELFF. For the CDR3, the DNA is TGTGCCACCGGGACAAGGGACACCGGGGAGCTGTTTTTT.

The V gene is TRBV2, the J gene TRBJ2-2; D remains ambiguous. V lost 9 bases, J lost 1 base, and 6 bases lay in between. This CDR3 spans 12 amino acids. Germline V gives CDR1 SNHLY, CDR2 FYNNEI. The CDR3 DNA follows: TGTGCCAGTTCCCAGAACACCGGGGAGCTGTTTTTT. It yields the protein CASSQNTGELFF.